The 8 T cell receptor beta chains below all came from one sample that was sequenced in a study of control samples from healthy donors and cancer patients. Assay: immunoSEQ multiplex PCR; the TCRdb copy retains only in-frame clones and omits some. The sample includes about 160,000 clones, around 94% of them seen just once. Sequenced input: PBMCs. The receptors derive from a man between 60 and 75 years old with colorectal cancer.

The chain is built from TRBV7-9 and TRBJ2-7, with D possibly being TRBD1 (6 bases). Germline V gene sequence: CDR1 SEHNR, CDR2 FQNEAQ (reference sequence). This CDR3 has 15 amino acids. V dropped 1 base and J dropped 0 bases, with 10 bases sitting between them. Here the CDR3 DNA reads TGTGCCAGCAGCTTAGAGGGACATAGCTCCTACGAGCAGTACTTC. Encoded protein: CASSLEGHSSYEQYF.

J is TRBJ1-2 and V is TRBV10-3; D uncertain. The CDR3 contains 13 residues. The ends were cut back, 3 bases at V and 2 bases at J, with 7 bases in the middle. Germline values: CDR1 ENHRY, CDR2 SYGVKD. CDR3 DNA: TGTGCCATCAGTGACCAACAGAACTATGGCTACACCTTC. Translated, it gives CAISDQQNYGYTF.

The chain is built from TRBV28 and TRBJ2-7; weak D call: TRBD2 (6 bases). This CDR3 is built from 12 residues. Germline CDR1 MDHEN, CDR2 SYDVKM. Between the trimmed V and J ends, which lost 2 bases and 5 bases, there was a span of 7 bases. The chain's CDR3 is CASSLGGNEQYF. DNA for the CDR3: TGTGCCAGCAGTTTAGGGGGGAACGAGCAGTACTTC. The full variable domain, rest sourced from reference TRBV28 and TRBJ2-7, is DVKVTQSSRYLVKRTGEKVFLECVQDMDHENMFWYRQDPGLGLRLIYFSYDVKMKEKGDIPEGYSVSREKKERFSLILESASTNQTSMYLCASSLGGNEQYFGPGTRLTVT.

The CDR3, as DNA: TGTGCCAGCTCACCCCCTCGAGCGGGGGGGACAGATACGCAGTATTTT. Its protein is CASSPPRAGGTDTQYF. The J gene is TRBJ2-3, the V gene TRBV18; 10 bases fit TRBD2. This CDR3 comprises 16 residues. V shed 3 bases and J 3 bases; nucleotides not matched to a gene: 6. Per germline, CDR1 KGHSH and CDR2 LQKENI.

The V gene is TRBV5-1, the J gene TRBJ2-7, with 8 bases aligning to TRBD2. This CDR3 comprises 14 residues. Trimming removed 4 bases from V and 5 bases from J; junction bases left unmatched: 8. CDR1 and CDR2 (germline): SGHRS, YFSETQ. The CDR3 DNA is TGCGCCAGCAGCCCTTCCGGGGGGGCTCACGAGCAGTACTTC. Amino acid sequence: CASSPSGGAHEQYF.

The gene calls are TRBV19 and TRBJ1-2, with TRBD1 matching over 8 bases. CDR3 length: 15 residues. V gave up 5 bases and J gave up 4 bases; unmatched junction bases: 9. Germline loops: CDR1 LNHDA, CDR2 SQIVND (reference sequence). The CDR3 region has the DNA TGTGCCAGTAGTGGACAGGGATTAGGTGTCTATGGCTACACCTTC. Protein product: CASSGQGLGVYGYTF. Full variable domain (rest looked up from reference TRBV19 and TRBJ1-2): DGGITQSPKYLFRKEGQNVTLSCEQNLNHDAMYWYRQDPGQGLRLIYYSQIVNDFQKGDIAEGYSVSREKKESFPLTVTSAQKNPTAFYLCASSGQGLGVYGYTFGSGTRLTVV.

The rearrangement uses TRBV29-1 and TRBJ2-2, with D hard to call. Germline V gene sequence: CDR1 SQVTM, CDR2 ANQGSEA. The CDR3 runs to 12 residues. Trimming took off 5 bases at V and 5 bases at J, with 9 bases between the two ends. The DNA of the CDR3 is TGCAGCGTTACCAGGTCGACCGGGGAGCTGTTTTTT. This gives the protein CSVTRSTGELFF.

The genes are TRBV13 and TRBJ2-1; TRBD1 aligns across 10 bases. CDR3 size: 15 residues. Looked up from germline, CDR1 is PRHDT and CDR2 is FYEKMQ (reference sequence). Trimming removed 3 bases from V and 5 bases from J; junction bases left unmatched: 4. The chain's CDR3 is CASSFGDRGNNEQFF. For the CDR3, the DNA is TGTGCCAGCAGCTTTGGGGACAGGGGTAACAATGAGCAGTTCTTC. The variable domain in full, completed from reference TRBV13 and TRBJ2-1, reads AAGVIQSPRHLIKEKRETATLKCYPIPRHDTVYWYQQGPGQDPQFLISFYEKMQSDKGSIPDRFSAQQFSDYHSELNMSSLELGDSALYFCASSFGDRGNNEQFFGPGTRLTVL.